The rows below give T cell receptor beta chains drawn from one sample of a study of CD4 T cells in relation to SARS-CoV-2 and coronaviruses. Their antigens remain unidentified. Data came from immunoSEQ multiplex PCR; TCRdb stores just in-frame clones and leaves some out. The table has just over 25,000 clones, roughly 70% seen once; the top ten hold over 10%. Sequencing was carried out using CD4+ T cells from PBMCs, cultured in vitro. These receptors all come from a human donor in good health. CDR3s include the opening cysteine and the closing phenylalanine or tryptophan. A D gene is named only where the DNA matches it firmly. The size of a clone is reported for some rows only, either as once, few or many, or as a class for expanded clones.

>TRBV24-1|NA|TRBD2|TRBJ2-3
CATSDLLGLRTDTQYF
TGTGCCACCAGTGATTTGCTGGGACTACGCACAGATACGCAGTATTTT
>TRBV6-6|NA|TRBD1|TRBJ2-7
CASSSTGAEQYF
TGTGCCAGCAGTTCAACAGGGGCCGAGCAGTACTTC
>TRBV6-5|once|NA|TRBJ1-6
CASSREQGGSPLHF
TGTGCCAGTTCCCGGGAACAGGGAGGTTCACCCCTCCACTTT
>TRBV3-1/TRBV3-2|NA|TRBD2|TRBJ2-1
CASSQGTRVGGEQFF
TGTGCCAGCAGCCAAGGGACTAGAGTCGGTGGGGAGCAGTTCTTC
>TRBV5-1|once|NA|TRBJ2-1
CASSLVAEYNEQFF
TGCGCCAGCAGCTTGGTTGCGGAGTACAATGAGCAGTTCTTC
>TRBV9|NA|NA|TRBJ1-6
CASSVEAGNYNSPLHF
TGTGCCAGCAGCGTAGAGGCGGGAAACTATAATTCACCCCTCCACTTT
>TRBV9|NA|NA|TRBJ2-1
CASSVGRVPYNEQFF
TGTGCCAGCAGCGTGGGAAGAGTACCTTACAATGAGCAGTTCTTC
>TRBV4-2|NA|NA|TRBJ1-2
CASSQAGQRGGYTF
TGTGCCAGCAGCCAAGCAGGCCAAAGGGGTGGCTACACCTTC
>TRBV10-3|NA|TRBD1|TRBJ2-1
CAISRTGADEQFF
TGTGCCATCTCCCGGACAGGGGCGGATGAGCAGTTCTTC
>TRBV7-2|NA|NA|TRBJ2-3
CASSLFGSRQDTQYF
TGTGCCAGCAGCTTATTTGGTTCTCGCCAGGATACGCAGTATTTT
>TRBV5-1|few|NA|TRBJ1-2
CASSWGLGQPTYGYTF
TGCGCCAGCAGCTGGGGGCTGGGTCAGCCAACTTATGGCTACACCTTC
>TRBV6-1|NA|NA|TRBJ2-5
CASSEQGQETQYF
TGTGCCAGCAGTGAACAGGGTCAAGAGACCCAGTACTTC
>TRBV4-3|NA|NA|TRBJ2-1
CASSQQGGISTYNEQFF
TGCGCCAGCAGCCAGCAGGGGGGGATTTCCACCTACAATGAGCAGTTCTTC
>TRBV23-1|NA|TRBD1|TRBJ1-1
CASSQKTGTGNTEAFF
TGCGCCAGCAGTCAAAAAACCGGGACAGGGAACACTGAAGCTTTCTTT